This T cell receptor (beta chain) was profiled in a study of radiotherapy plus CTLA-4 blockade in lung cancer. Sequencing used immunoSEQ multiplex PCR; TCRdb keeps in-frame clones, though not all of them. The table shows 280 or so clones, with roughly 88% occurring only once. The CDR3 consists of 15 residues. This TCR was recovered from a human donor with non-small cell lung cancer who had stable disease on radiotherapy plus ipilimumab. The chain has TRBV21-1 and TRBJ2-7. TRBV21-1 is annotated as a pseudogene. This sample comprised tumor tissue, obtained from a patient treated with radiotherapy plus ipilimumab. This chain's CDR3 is CASSKDLHVLDEQYF. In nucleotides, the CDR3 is TGTGCCAGCAGCAAGGATTTACACGTGTTAGACGAGCAGTACTTC.